These 5 T cell receptor beta chains were sequenced from one sample in a study of T cells expressing NK-cell markers. Reanalyzing the 5' RACE reads, TCRdb keeps one entry per CDR3 protein, without DNA. The sample table sets out about 380,000 distinct CDR3 sequences. Input material: blood T cells: a sorted CD56 or NKG2C T cell subset, CD4+ or CD8+ T cells, or bulk PBMC T cells (not recorded which). The source is a man aged 18-70 years in good health.

This chain links TRBV20-1 with TRBJ2-7; TCRdb proposes TRBD1, but this gene call is untestable without DNA. The CDR3 covers 14 residues. In germline, CDR1 is DFQATT, CDR2 SNEGSKA (reference sequence). CDR3 in amino acids: CSARRGHAPYEQYF.

The rearrangement links TRBV19 to TRBJ2-3. The CDR3 is made up of 14 amino acids. Germline V CDR1 and CDR2: LNHDA, SQIVND (reference sequence). This CDR3 reads CASSIKMGTDTQYF. Looking up the rest from reference TRBV19 and TRBJ2-3 gives the full variable domain: DGGITQSPKYLFRKEGQNVTLSCEQNLNHDAMYWYRQDPGQGLRLIYYSQIVNDFQKGDIAEGYSVSREKKESFPLTVTSAQKNPTAFYLCASSIKMGTDTQYFGPGTRLTVL.

The chain joins TRBV20-1 to TRBJ1-4; the D call from TCRdb, TRBD1, cannot be confirmed without DNA. The CDR3 runs to 15 residues. The germline CDR1 and CDR2 sequences are DFQATT and SNEGSKA (reference sequence). The CDR3 sequence: CSARDVTGWAEKLFF.

Here the CDR3 reads CASSSDRGSETQYF. The chain links TRBV6-5 to TRBJ2-5; as DNA is missing, the TRBD1 call by TCRdb cannot be tested. The V gene's germline CDR1 is MNHEY and CDR2 SVGAGI. This CDR3 is built from 14 residues.

V and J are TRBV29-1 and TRBJ1-2; checking the TCRdb D call of TRBD1 is not possible without DNA. The CDR3 contains 15 residues. Per the germline V gene, CDR1 is SQVTM and CDR2 is ANQGSEA. Here the CDR3 reads CSVSFLQGANYGYTF. Full variable domain (missing parts from reference TRBV29-1 and TRBJ1-2): SAVISQKPSRDICQRGTSLTIQCQVDSQVTMMFWYRQQPGQSLTLIATANQGSEATYESGFVIDKFPISRPNLTFSTLTVSNMSPEDSSIYLCSVSFLQGANYGYTFGSGTRLTVV.